There are a few counts of the clone carrying this T cell receptor beta chain. This sample stems from a study of blood T cell repertoires in COVID-19. Study-level information: Sample material is recorded as cDNA or gDNA derived from T cells, B-cell-depleted T cells, or PBMCs.

The V gene's germline CDR1 is SGHVS and CDR2 FQNEAQ. Trimming left V 3 bases short and J 4 bases short, with 18 bases between. This CDR3 is 16 amino acids long. Grouping used clinical history reported by participants in a survey and questionnaire. In the original workflow: Reference gene primers were amplified, and this amplification served to estimate nucleated cell counts. Measured with immunoSEQ multiplex PCR; TCRdb has only the in-frame clones, and not every one. The V and J calls and clone size come from that table; D and trimming were worked out from the DNA. The repertoire holds some 330,000 clones, with about 92% as singletons.

Material: PBMCs or T cells enriched from blood (not recorded which). The clonotype originates from a woman aged 25 to 45 who had recovered from COVID-19. This chain links TRBV7-8 with TRBJ1-2; possibly TRBD1 for D (5 bases). The CDR3 reads CASSFRVPGLSYGYTF. The CDR3 bases are TGTGCCAGCAGCTTTAGGGTCCCAGGGTTGAGCTATGGCTACACCTTC.